Listed below are T cell receptor beta chains from one sample, sequenced in a study of T cell responses to AZD1222 COVID-19 vaccine. Sequenced by immunoSEQ multiplex PCR; TCRdb stores in-frame clones only, minus some. Of around 170,000 clones listed, about 90% were seen once; the top ten hold approximately 1.9%. The sample here was peripheral blood, taken 28 days after the second AZD1222 dose. Receptors originate from an adult who received the AZD1222 COVID-19 vaccine. The CDR3 runs from the conserved cysteine through the conserved F or W. Fields, in order: V gene, D gene, J gene, clone size, CDR3 DNA, CDR3 protein. A D gene is named only where the DNA matches it firmly. Clone size is stated in some rows and not others, as once, few, many or a class when expanded.

TRBV3-1/TRBV3-2	.	TRBJ1-6	.	TGTGCCAGCAGCCAAACGGTGCCGAATTCACCCCTCCACTTT	CASSQTVPNSPLHF
TRBV29-1	.	TRBJ1-1	.	TGCAGCGTTGTTCGGCGGTTGAACACTGAAGCTTTCTTT	CSVVRRLNTEAFF
TRBV4-2	.	TRBJ2-2	.	TGTGCCAGCAGCCAAGATGTCGTCACCGGGGAGCTGTTTTTT	CASSQDVVTGELFF
TRBV28	.	TRBJ1-2	.	TGTGCCAGCAGTTTCCCGGGGGGGCCTAACTATGGCTACACCTTC	CASSFPGGPNYGYTF
TRBV7-2	.	TRBJ2-7	.	TGTGCCAGCAGCACCAGCCTTTCCTACGAGCAGTACTTC	CASSTSLSYEQYF
TRBV5-6	TRBD1	TRBJ1-1	.	TGTGCCAGCAGCTTGGCGGTGGGACAGGGCCTGCCTTTCTTT	CASSLAVGQGLPFF
TRBV5-8	.	TRBJ2-5	.	TGTGCCAGCAGCTGGGGCGCAAAAGAGACCCAGTACTTC	CASSWGAKETQYF
TRBV4-1	TRBD1	TRBJ2-7	.	TGCGCCAGCAGCCAAGTCCGTTACAGGGGGGTCTCCTACGAGCAGTACTTC	CASSQVRYRGVSYEQYF
TRBV2	.	TRBJ2-7	.	TGTGCCAGCAGGAGTGGGTCCTACGAGCAGTACTTC	CASRSGSYEQYF
TRBV2	.	TRBJ1-2	.	TGTGCCAGCAGTGGGGACTGGGCTAACTATGGCTACACCTTC	CASSGDWANYGYTF
TRBV12-3/TRBV12-4	TRBD2	TRBJ2-1	.	TGTGCCAGCAGTCGAATCCCGGGACTAGCTTGGTTCTTC	CASSRIPGLAWFF
TRBV6-5	TRBD1	TRBJ2-2	once	TGTGCCAGCAGTTACTCGACAGGGAAGGCCGGGGAGCTGTTTTTT	CASSYSTGKAGELFF
TRBV2	.	TRBJ2-2	.	TGTGCCACCCCGGCGGGCGTACCGGACACCGGGGAGCTGTTTTTT	CATPAGVPDTGELFF
TRBV7-9	.	TRBJ2-2	.	TGTGCCAGCAGCTTCGAGACCGGGGAGCTGTTTTTT	CASSFETGELFF
TRBV18	TRBD2	TRBJ2-1	.	TGTGCCAGCTCACCATCCGGGGGGGCCGGCGATGAGCAGTTCTTC	CASSPSGGAGDEQFF
TRBV30	.	TRBJ2-1	.	TGTGCCTGGGACTCTGGCGGGAAATGGGCGAATGAGCAGTTCTTC	CAWDSGGKWANEQFF
TRBV7-9	TRBD2	TRBJ2-2	.	TGTGCCAGCAGCTCTTTCGGGAGGGCCGGGGTGAGCGGGGAGCTGTTTTTT	CASSSFGRAGVSGELFF
TRBV6-1	TRBD1	TRBJ1-2	once	TGTGCCAGCAGTGAACGTTGGACAGGGAAGGATGGCTACACCTTC	CASSERWTGKDGYTF
TRBV5-4	.	TRBJ1-2	.	TGTGCCAGCAGCTTGGTTGAGGTTAACTATGGCTACACCTTC	CASSLVEVNYGYTF
TRBV3-1/TRBV3-2	.	TRBJ2-7	.	TGTGCCAGCAGCCAAGGGGCAGGCTCTGTCTACGAGCAGTACTTC	CASSQGAGSVYEQYF
TRBV9	.	TRBJ1-6	.	TGTGCCAGCAGCGTAGCACCCTCCTATAATTCACCCCTCCACTTT	CASSVAPSYNSPLHF
TRBV18	TRBD2	TRBJ2-2	.	TGTGCCAGCTCATTTTTTCGCGCCCCGCATAGGGGAGGGTCGGAAGCCGGGGAGCTGTTTTTT	CASSFFRAPHRGGSEAGELFF
TRBV19	.	TRBJ1-1	.	TGTGCCAGTAGTTCACGGGGGCGAGGTGGTCGGAACACTGAAGCTTTCTTT	CASSSRGRGGRNTEAFF
TRBV9	TRBD1	TRBJ1-5	.	TGTGCCAGCAGCGAGGGACAGGGTAGCAATCAGCCCCAGCATTTT	CASSEGQGSNQPQHF
TRBV2	.	TRBJ1-4	.	TGTGCCAGCAGCGCAACCGGGCCAACAAATGAAAAACTGTTTTTT	CASSATGPTNEKLFF
TRBV28	TRBD1	TRBJ1-2	.	TGTGCCAGCAGTCCGGGACAGGGGGCGGACTATGGCTACACCTTC	CASSPGQGADYGYTF
TRBV27	TRBD1	TRBJ2-3	.	TGTGCCAGCAAGGGGAAAGGACAGGGTCCAGATACGCAGTATTTT	CASKGKGQGPDTQYF
TRBV6-4	TRBD2	TRBJ2-1	.	TGTGCCAGCAGCCATCTAGCGGGAGACGAGCAGTTCTTC	CASSHLAGDEQFF
TRBV28	TRBD2	TRBJ2-2	.	TGTGCCAGCAGTTTACGCCGACTAGCGGACTACACCGGGGAGCTGTTTTTT	CASSLRRLADYTGELFF